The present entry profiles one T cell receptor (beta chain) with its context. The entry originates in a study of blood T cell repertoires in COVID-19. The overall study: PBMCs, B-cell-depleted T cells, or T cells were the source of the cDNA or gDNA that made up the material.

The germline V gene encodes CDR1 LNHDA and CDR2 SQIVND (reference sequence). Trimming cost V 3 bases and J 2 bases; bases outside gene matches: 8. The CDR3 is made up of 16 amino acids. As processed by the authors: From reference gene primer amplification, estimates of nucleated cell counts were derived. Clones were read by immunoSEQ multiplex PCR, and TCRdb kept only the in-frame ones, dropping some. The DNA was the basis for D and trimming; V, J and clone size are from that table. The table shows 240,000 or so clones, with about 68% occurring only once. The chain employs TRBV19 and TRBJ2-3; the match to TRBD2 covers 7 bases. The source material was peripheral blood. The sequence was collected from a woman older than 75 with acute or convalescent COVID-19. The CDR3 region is CASSITIRGDTDTQYF. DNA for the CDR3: TGTGCCAGTAGTATTACGATCCGGGGGGACACAGATACGCAGTATTTT. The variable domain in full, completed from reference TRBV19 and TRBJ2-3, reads DGGITQSPKYLFRKEGQNVTLSCEQNLNHDAMYWYRQDPGQGLRLIYYSQIVNDFQKGDIAEGYSVSREKKESFPLTVTSAQKNPTAFYLCASSITIRGDTDTQYFGPGTRLTVL.